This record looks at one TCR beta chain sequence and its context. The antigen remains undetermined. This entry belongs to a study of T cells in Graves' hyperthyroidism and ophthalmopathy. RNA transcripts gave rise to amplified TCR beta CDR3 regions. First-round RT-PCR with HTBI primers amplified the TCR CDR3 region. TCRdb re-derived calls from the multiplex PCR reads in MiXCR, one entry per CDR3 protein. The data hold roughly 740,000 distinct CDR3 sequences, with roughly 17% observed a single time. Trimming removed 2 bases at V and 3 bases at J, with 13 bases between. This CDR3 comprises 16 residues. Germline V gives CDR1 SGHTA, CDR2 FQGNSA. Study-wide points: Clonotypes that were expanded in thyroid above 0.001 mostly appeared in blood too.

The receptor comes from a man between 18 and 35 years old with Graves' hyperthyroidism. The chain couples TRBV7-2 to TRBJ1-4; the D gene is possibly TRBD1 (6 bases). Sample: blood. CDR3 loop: CASSLTTGYANEKLFF. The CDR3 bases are TGTGCCAGCAGCTTAACTACAGGGTATGCTAATGAAAAACTGTTTTTT.